These 8 T cell receptor beta chains share one sample of origin, sequenced in a study of CD8 T cells in Susac syndrome. RNA, at about 0.45 to 1 ug, was reverse transcribed with random hexamers. TCRdb independently ran MiXCR on the immunoSEQ multiplex PCR reads; one entry per CDR3 protein. Of about 60,000 distinct CDR3 sequences listed, roughly 94% were seen once; the top ten hold 0.56%. The sample comprised CD8+ T cells from PBMCs. Receptor source: a human donor with multiple sclerosis.

The V call is TRBV13, the J call TRBJ2-5; the D is unclear. CDR3 length: 12 amino acids. The ends were cut back, 1 base at V and 4 bases at J, with 4 bases in the middle. Germline V gene data show CDR1 as PRHDT and CDR2 as FYEKMQ (reference sequence). The CDR3 nucleotides read TGTGCCAGCAGCTTAGAAGGAGAGACCCAGTACTTC. It translates to CASSLEGETQYF. The whole variable domain, remainder taken from reference TRBV13 and TRBJ2-5, is AAGVIQSPRHLIKEKRETATLKCYPIPRHDTVYWYQQGPGQDPQFLISFYEKMQSDKGSIPDRFSAQQFSDYHSELNMSSLELGDSALYFCASSLEGETQYFGPGTRLLVL.

This clonotype has more than one count but fewer than ten. This sequence joins TRBV27 and TRBJ1-2; 7 bases are shared with TRBD1. Per germline, CDR1 MNHEY and CDR2 SMNVEV (reference sequence). J lost 3 bases, V lost 4 bases, and 2 bases had no gene match. This CDR3 is 13 amino acids long. The chain's CDR3 is CASSSTGDYGYTF. The CDR3 coding sequence is TGTGCCAGCAGTTCTACAGGGGACTATGGCTACACCTTC.

The gene calls are TRBV20-1 and TRBJ2-7; possibly TRBD2 for D (6 bases). Trimming removed 6 bases at V and 5 bases at J, with 20 bases between. The CDR3 is 14 amino acids. Germline V gene sequence: CDR1 DFQATT, CDR2 SNEGSKA (reference sequence). In nucleotides, the CDR3 is TGCAGTGCCGTTCAGCGGGCCAGGCAACACGAGCAGTACTTC. This encodes CSAVQRARQHEQYF.

The rearrangement joins TRBV4-3 to TRBJ1-6; D is unresolved. Trimming took off 0 bases at V and 7 bases at J, with 7 bases between the two ends. Germline V gene data show CDR1 as LGHNA and CDR2 as YSLEER. This CDR3 region has 14 residues. The CDR3: CASSQDGGNSPLHF. For the CDR3, the DNA is TGCGCCAGCAGCCAAGATGGAGGGAATTCACCCCTCCACTTT.

This rearrangement joins TRBV5-8 to TRBJ2-7, with TRBD1 identical over 7 bases. Trimming at V came to 3 bases and at J to 1 base, leaving 1 base not matched to a gene. This CDR3 comprises 13 residues. Looked up from germline, CDR1 is SGHTS and CDR2 is YDEGEE. The CDR3 DNA is TGTGCCAGCAGCTGGGGACAGTCCTACGAGCAGTACTTC. This encodes CASSWGQSYEQYF.

On this clonotype itself: Germline and junction disagree at one end, which may indicate a read error. The chain employs TRBV7-9 and TRBJ2-5, with a tentative D call TRBD2 (6 bases). The CDR3 sequence is 14 residues long. CDR1 and CDR2 (germline): SEHNR, FQNEAQ (reference sequence). The CDR3 sequence: CTSHLADGGQTQYF. CDR3 DNA sequence: TGTACCAGTCACCTGGCGGACGGAGGGCAGACCCAGTACTTC. Together with reference TRBV7-9 and TRBJ2-5, the CDR3 gives the full variable domain: DTGVSQNPRHKITKRGQNVTFRCDPISEHNRLYWYRQTLGQGPEFLTYFQNEAQLEKSRLLSDRFSAERPKGSFSTLEIQRTEQGDSAMYLCTSHLADGGQTQYFGPGTRLLVL.

The V call is TRBV7-3, the J call TRBJ2-3; the match to TRBD2 covers 7 bases. With V trimmed by 5 bases and J by 6 bases, 11 bases remained unmatched. Per the germline V gene, CDR1 is SGHTA and CDR2 is FQGTGA. This CDR3 is built from 15 residues. CDR3 amino acids: CASSPRTSNSDTQYF. Written as DNA, the CDR3 is TGTGCCAGCAGCCCCAGGACTAGTAACTCCGATACGCAGTATTTT.

This chain connects TRBV7-9 to TRBJ1-4; D gene unclear. Trimming took 1 base from V and 2 from J, leaving 11 bases between them. Germline CDR1 and CDR2: SEHNR and FQNEAQ (reference sequence). The length of the CDR3 is 16 residues. This CDR3 is CASSLVRDTTNEKLFF. DNA for the CDR3: TGTGCCAGCAGCTTAGTTCGGGATACGACTAATGAAAAACTGTTTTTT.